This T cell receptor (beta chain) is from a study of cytomegalovirus exposure and HLA in healthy donors. Study-wide context: Earlier, 150 million to 200 million T cells were analyzed, and fewer than 120 million unique TCR beta sequences were found among them. Assignment to the Caucasian-associated ancestry cluster applied to approximately 79% of the approximately 400 genotyped donors.

V shed 1 base, J shed 5 bases, and the junction held 8 bases outside the gene matches. The germline V gene encodes CDR1 LNHDA and CDR2 SQIVND (reference sequence). The CDR3 extends over 16 amino acids. In the PCR, 60 Vbeta and 13 Jbeta primers were used. Profiling relied on immunoSEQ multiplex PCR, and the TCRdb table lists in-frame clones only, not all of them. The sample lists approximately 160,000 clones, about four fifths seen once, with about 5.6% in the top ten. The sequenced material came from PBMCs. This chain joins TRBV19 and TRBJ2-5, with 9 bases identical to TRBD2. This TCR was recovered from a man between 25 and 39 years old in good health and CMV-seropositive. The DNA of the CDR3 is TGTGCCAGTAGTATAGGAAGTAGCGGGGGTAGGGAGACCCAGTACTTC. This codes for CASSIGSSGGRETQYF.